Each of the 19 T cell receptor beta chains below was sequenced from the same sample in a study of CD8 T cells in ankylosing spondylitis. The antigens for these receptors are not known. TCRdb called the 5' RACE reads again in MiXCR, with one record for every CDR3 protein. The repertoire consists of about 390,000 distinct CDR3 sequences, with around 24% occurring once and the leading ten covering 16%. Overall study results and limits: Several highly homologous variants made up a TCR beta motif, and this motif appeared characteristic of ankylosing spondylitis blood.

The sequenced sample was blood, either unsorted or a sorted T cell fraction (not recorded which). The origin of the receptors is a male donor with ankylosing spondylitis.

This clonotype has only a few counts. The chain's CDR3 is CASKTSGGGMEQFF. CDR3 DNA: TGTGCCAGCAAGACTAGCGGGGGCGGAATGGAGCAGTTCTTC. This sequence joins TRBV28 and TRBJ2-1, with TRBD2 matching over 12 bases. The J segment lost 10 bases and the V segment lost 7 bases, leaving 8 bases of the junction unmatched. This CDR3 has 14 amino acids. Per the germline V gene, CDR1 is MDHEN and CDR2 is SYDVKM.

V usage is TRBV20-1 and J usage is TRBJ2-7, with 8 positions matching TRBD1. V trimming: 2 bases; J trimming: 7 bases; junction bases outside the gene matches: 10. Per germline, CDR1 DFQATT and CDR2 SNEGSKA (reference sequence). The CDR3 loop spans 14 amino acids. The CDR3 bases are TGCAGTGCTAGATCGCCGACAGGGGCTGGGGAGCAGTACTTC. It yields the protein CSARSPTGAGEQYF.

This clonotype was detected only a few times. This chain uses TRBV21-1 with TRBJ1-1; TRBD1, as called in the table, went unchecked against the DNA. TRBV21-1 is a listed pseudogene. This CDR3 comprises 15 residues. The CDR3 coding sequence is TGTGCCAGCAGCAAAGGCTGGACAGAACTCCGTGATGCTTTCTTT. Residues: CASSKGWTELRDAFF.

This chain joins TRBV6-1 and TRBJ2-7, with a weak D call TRBD1 (6 bases). The CDR3 has 15 amino acids. Per germline, CDR1 MNHNS and CDR2 SASEGT. Trimming took off 5 bases at V and 4 bases at J, with 18 bases between the two ends. As DNA, the CDR3 is TGTGCCAGCAGTCGCGACAGGACCCTAACTTACGAGCAGTACTTC. It codes for CASSRDRTLTYEQYF.

This clonotype was observed once. This chain links TRBV5-6 with TRBJ1-1; 9 bases match TRBD1. V trimming: 4 bases; J trimming: 4 bases; junction bases outside the gene matches: 8. This CDR3 contains 15 residues. The germline CDR1 and CDR2 sequences are SGHDT and YYEEEE. The CDR3 loop is CASSPGTGRSTEAFF. The CDR3 region has the DNA TGTGCCAGCAGCCCCGGGACAGGGAGATCCACTGAAGCTTTCTTT. Together with reference TRBV5-6 and TRBJ1-1, the CDR3 gives the full variable domain: DAGVTQSPTHLIKTRGQQVTLRCSPKSGHDTVSWYQQALGQGPQFIFQYYEEEERQRGNFPDRFSGHQFPNYSSELNVNALLLGDSALYLCASSPGTGRSTEAFFGQGTRLTVV.

This clonotype showed up just a few times. This chain links TRBV5-1 with TRBJ2-3, with D unresolved. V was clipped by 4 bases and J by 6 bases, with 15 bases between them. The CDR3 has 14 residues. Germline V gives CDR1 SGHRS, CDR2 YFSETQ. CDR3 nucleotides: TGCGCCAGCAGCCCGGGCCAAAAAGGGGATACGCAGTATTTT. Translation gives CASSPGQKGDTQYF.

This clonotype occurred a few times. The chain recombines TRBV11-2 with TRBJ1-3; D is undetermined. Germline CDR1 and CDR2: SGHAT and FQNNGV. The CDR3 is 18 amino acids. Trimming left V 2 bases short and J 4 bases short, with 21 bases between. CDR3 amino acids: CASSLMLTARASGNTIYF. CDR3 in DNA: TGTGCCAGCAGCTTAATGCTGACGGCAAGGGCTAGCGGAAACACCATATATTTT.

The chain couples TRBV6-1 to TRBJ2-3; the D is unclear. V lost 2 bases to trimming and J lost 3 bases, with 6 bases between them. The CDR3 is made up of 13 amino acids. Germline loops: CDR1 MNHNS, CDR2 SASEGT. The CDR3 protein is CASSETQTDTQYF. The CDR3 bases are TGTGCCAGCAGTGAAACCCAGACAGATACGCAGTATTTT.

The chain carries TRBV5-6 and TRBJ1-1; a weak D match, TRBD1 (6 bases). This CDR3 comprises 15 residues. Trimming left V 5 bases short and J 4 bases short, with 18 bases between. CDR1 SGHDT and CDR2 YYEEEE come from the germline V gene. CDR3 nucleotide sequence: TGTGCCAGCAGGGAACAGGGAATGGTATCCACTGAAGCTTTCTTT. Protein product: CASREQGMVSTEAFF.

In this sample, this clonotype turned up a few times. J is TRBJ1-5 and V is TRBV4-2; 8 positions match TRBD1. Per germline, CDR1 LGHNA and CDR2 YNFKEQ. The CDR3 loop spans 18 amino acids. V lost 1 base, J lost 0 bases, and 8 bases stayed unmatched. The CDR3, as DNA: TGTGCCAGCAGCCAAGGTCATCAGGGGGCCTATAGCAATCAGCCCCAGCATTTT. This gives the protein CASSQGHQGAYSNQPQHF.

The CDR3 region is CSAQRALAGDYEQYF. The CDR3 DNA reads as TGCAGTGCTCAACGCGCCCTAGCGGGTGACTACGAGCAGTACTTC. The V call is TRBV20-1, the J call TRBJ2-7; 8 positions match TRBD2. CDR1 is DFQATT and CDR2 is SNEGSKA in the germline V gene (reference sequence). The junction had 12 bases not matched to a gene; V was cut back by 5 bases and J by 3 bases. The CDR3 consists of 15 residues.

This clonotype was detected only a few times. This sequence joins TRBV5-1 and TRBJ2-2; D possibly corresponds to TRBD1 (5 bases). The CDR3 spans 15 residues. The germline V and J ends were trimmed by 3 bases and 1 base, with 10 bases remaining between them. Germline CDR1 is SGHRS and CDR2 is YFSETQ. The CDR3: CASSSNTGNTGELFF. The DNA of the CDR3 is TGCGCCAGCAGCTCAAACACAGGGAACACCGGGGAGCTGTTTTTT. Filled out from reference TRBV5-1 and TRBJ2-2, the complete variable domain reads KAGVTQTPRYLIKTRGQQVTLSCSPISGHRSVSWYQQTPGQGLQFLFEYFSETQRNKGNFPGRFSGRQFSNSRSEMNVSTLELGDSALYLCASSSNTGNTGELFFGEGSRLTVL.

The V gene is TRBV20-1, the J gene TRBJ2-7, with 14 nucleotides matching TRBD2. After removal of 5 bases from V and 2 bases from J, the junction contained 8 bases not matched to a gene. This CDR3 is built from 16 residues. Germline-derived CDR1 and CDR2 are DFQATT and SNEGSKA (reference sequence). CDR3 in amino acids: CSARRLAGGTPYEQYF. DNA of the CDR3: TGCAGTGCTCGACGACTAGCGGGAGGGACCCCCTACGAGCAGTACTTC.

This clonotype was counted ten times or more. V usage is TRBV7-2 and J usage is TRBJ2-3, with D possibly TRBD2 on 5 matching bases. V was shortened by 5 bases and J by 5 bases, with 8 bases between the two germline ends. The CDR3 spans 12 residues. The germline V gene encodes CDR1 SGHTA and CDR2 FQGNSA. The DNA for the CDR3 is TGTGCCAGCAGCCCCGGGGAAGATACGCAGTATTTT. It codes for CASSPGEDTQYF.

The table lists this clonotype with a few counts. This rearrangement joins TRBV6-1 to TRBJ2-3; TRBD2 matches 15 bases. CDR1 and CDR2 (germline): MNHNS, SASEGT. V lost 7 bases to trimming and J lost 4 bases; unmatched junction nucleotides: 6. This CDR3 region has 16 residues. Here the CDR3 reads CASTKGLAGGSDTQYF. CDR3 DNA sequence: TGTGCCAGCACTAAGGGACTAGCGGGAGGTTCAGATACGCAGTATTTT.

The chain links TRBV20-1 to TRBJ2-1; D is unresolved. CDR1 and CDR2 (germline): DFQATT, SNEGSKA (reference sequence). The CDR3 covers 14 residues. The germline V and J ends were trimmed by 0 bases and 4 bases, with 10 bases remaining between them. In DNA, the CDR3 is TGCAGTGCTAGAGATAGCTCCCAGTACAATGAGCAGTTCTTC. It is translated as CSARDSSQYNEQFF.

This clonotype was observed a handful of times. The chain employs TRBV7-2 and TRBJ1-1, with D perhaps matching TRBD1 (5 bases). V lost 7 bases, J lost 4 bases, and 13 bases lay in between. The CDR3 is made up of 13 amino acids. Germline values: CDR1 SGHTA, CDR2 FQGNSA. The CDR3: CASKPGWITEAFF. Written as DNA, the CDR3 is TGTGCCAGCAAACCAGGGTGGATCACTGAAGCTTTCTTT.

Turning to this clonotype: This could be a read error, since a much larger clone is one nucleotide away. The gene calls are TRBV28 and TRBJ2-5; D not certain. Germline CDR1 MDHEN, CDR2 SYDVKM. The CDR3 covers 17 residues. Deletions cut 3 bases from V and 3 bases from J, with 20 bases between. Here the CDR3 reads CASSFKYGVRHKETQYF. The CDR3 region has the DNA TGTGCCAGCAGTTTCAAGTATGGGGTCAGGCACAAAGAGACCCAGTACTTC.

The J gene is TRBJ2-7, the V gene TRBV25-1; D may correspond to TRBD1 or TRBD2 (6 bases each). CDR3 size: 15 residues. The ends were cut back, 1 base at V and 3 bases at J, with 13 bases in the middle. Germline V gene lookup returns CDR1 MGHDK and CDR2 SYGVNS. The CDR3 spells CASSEFRGGFYEQYF. The CDR3 region has the DNA TGTGCCAGCAGTGAATTCAGAGGGGGGTTCTACGAGCAGTACTTC.